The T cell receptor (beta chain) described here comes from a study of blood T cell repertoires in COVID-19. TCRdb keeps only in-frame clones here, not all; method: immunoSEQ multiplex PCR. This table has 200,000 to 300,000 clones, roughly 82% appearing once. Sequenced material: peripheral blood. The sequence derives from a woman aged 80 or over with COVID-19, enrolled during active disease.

CDR3: CASSITPNSPLHF. The CDR3 bases are TGTGCCAGCAGCATCACTCCCAATTCACCCCTCCACTTT. This chain joins TRBV6-5 and TRBJ1-6; D not resolved. From germline, CDR1 is MNHEY and CDR2 SVGAGI. Trimming cost V 6 bases and J 7 bases, with 10 bases left between them. The CDR3 consists of 13 residues.